This TCR beta chain came from a study of beta chain features in type 1 diabetes. The sequenced template was cDNA made from the entire isolated RNA. The assay was immunoSEQ multiplex PCR, and TCRdb's table has in-frame clones only and misses some. The sample lists approximately 170,000 clones; over 55% were seen once. The length of the CDR3 is 14 residues. Trimming took off 0 bases at V and 4 bases at J, with 10 bases between the two ends. Germline lookup yields CDR1 SGDLS and CDR2 YYNGEE. A word on this clone: As yet, its antigen is unknown.

Regarding the study as a whole: A moderate, significant TCRB CDR3 shortening appeared in type 1 diabetes across four CD4+ subsets.

The rearrangement joins TRBV9 to TRBJ1-1, with D maybe TRBD1 (5 bases). The clonotype originates from a young man with type 1 diabetes. The specimen sequenced was naive CD4+ T cells from blood. CDR3 DNA: TGTGCCAGCAGCGTAGGGGGAAGGGGCACTGAAGCTTTCTTT. Protein sequence: CASSVGGRGTEAFF.